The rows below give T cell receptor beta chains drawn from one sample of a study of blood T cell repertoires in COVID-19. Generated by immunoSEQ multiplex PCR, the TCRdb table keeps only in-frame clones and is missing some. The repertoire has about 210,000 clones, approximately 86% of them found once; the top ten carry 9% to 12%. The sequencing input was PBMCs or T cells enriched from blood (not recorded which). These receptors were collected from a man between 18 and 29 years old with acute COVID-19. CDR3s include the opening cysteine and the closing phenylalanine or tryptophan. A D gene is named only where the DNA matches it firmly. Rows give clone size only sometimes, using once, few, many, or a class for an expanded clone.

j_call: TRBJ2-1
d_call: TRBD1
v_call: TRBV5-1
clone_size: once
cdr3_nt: TGCGCCAGCAGCTTGGGAAAGACAGGGGGCGCCTACAATGAGCAGTTCTTC
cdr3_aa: CASSLGKTGGAYNEQFF

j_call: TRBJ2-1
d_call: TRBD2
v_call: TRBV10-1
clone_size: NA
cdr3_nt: TGCGCCAGCAAAGAGCGGGACCAAACCTACAATGAGCAGTTCTTC
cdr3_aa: CASKERDQTYNEQFF

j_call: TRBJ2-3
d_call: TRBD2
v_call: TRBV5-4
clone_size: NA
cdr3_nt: TGTGCCAGCAGCTTGTATCTAGCGGGAGTGACTAGCACAGATACGCAGTATTTT
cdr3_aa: CASSLYLAGVTSTDTQYF

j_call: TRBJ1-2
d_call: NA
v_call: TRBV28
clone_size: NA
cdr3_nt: TGTGCCAGCAGACTTTTACAGGGTGGCTACACCTTC
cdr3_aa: CASRLLQGGYTF

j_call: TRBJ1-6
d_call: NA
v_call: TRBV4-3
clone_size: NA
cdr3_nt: TGCGCCAGCAGCTACTTACAGGGAGGGTTTGATTCACCCCTCCACTTT
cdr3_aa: CASSYLQGGFDSPLHF

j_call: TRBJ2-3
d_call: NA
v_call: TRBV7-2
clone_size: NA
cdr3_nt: TGTGCCAGCAAGAAAATAGCGGCCCTTTCAGATACGCAGTATTTT
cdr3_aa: CASKKIAALSDTQYF

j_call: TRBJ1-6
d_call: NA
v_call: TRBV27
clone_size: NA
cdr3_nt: TGTGCCAGCAGTTTTGGAACGGGGTCACCCCTCCACTTT
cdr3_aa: CASSFGTGSPLHF

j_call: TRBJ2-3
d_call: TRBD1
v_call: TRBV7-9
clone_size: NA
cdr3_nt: TGTGCGAGACAGGGGGACGGAACAGATACGCAGTATTTT
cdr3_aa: CARQGDGTDTQYF

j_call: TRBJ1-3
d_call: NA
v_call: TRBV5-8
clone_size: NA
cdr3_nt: TGTGCCAGCAGCTTGGCCCGAGACAGGATATCACTCTCTGGAAACACCATATATTTT
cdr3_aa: CASSLARDRISLSGNTIYF

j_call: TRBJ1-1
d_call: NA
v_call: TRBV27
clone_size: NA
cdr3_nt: TGTGCCAGCAGTTTAGACATGAACACTGAAGCTTTCTTT
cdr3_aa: CASSLDMNTEAFF

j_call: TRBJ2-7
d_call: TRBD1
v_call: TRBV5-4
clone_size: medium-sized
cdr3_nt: TGTGCCAGCAGCTTGCAGGGGGCTTCCTACGAGCAGTACTTC
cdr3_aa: CASSLQGASYEQYF

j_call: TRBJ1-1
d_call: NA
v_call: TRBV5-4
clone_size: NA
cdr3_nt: TGTGCCAGCAGCTTGGGGGGGGGCACTGAAGCTTTCTTT
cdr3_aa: CASSLGGGTEAFF

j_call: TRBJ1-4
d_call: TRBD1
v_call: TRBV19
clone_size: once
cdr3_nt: TGTGCCAGTAGTACCTGGGACAGCTCAACTAATGAAAAACTGTTTTTT
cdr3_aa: CASSTWDSSTNEKLFF

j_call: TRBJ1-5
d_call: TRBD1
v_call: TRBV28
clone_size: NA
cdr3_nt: TGTGCCAGCAGTTTAGGGGACAGTAATCAGCCCCAGCATTTT
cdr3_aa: CASSLGDSNQPQHF

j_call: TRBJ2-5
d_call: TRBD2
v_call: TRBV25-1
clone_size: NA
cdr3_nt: TGTGCCAGCATAATGGTGGGCGGGAGAGAAGAGACCCAGTACTTC
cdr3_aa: CASIMVGGREETQYF

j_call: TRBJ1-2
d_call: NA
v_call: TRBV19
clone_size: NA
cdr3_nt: TGTGCCAGTACCAATACAGGGTCGTATGGCTACACCTTC
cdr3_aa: CASTNTGSYGYTF